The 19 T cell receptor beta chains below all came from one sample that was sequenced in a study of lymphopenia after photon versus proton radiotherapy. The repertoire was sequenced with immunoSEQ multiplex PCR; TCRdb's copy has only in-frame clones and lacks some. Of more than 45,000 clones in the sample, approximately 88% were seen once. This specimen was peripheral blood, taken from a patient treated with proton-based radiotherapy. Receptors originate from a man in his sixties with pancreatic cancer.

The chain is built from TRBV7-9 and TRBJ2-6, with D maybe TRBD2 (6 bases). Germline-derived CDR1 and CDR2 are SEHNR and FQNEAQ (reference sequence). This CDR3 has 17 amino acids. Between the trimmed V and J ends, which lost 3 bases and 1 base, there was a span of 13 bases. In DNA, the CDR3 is TGTGCCAGCAGCTTCAGACGGGGACTGTCTGGGGCCAACGTCCTGACTTTC. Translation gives CASSFRRGLSGANVLTF.

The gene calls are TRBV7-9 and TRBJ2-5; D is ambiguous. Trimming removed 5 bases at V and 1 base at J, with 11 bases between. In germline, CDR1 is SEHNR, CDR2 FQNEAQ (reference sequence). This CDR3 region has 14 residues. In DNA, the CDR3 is TGTGCCAGCAGCCTCCCACCCGTCCAAGAGACCCAGTACTTC. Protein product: CASSLPPVQETQYF.

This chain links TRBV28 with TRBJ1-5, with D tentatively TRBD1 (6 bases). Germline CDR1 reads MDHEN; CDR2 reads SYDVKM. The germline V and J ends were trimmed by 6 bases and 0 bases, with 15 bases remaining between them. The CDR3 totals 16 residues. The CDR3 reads CASSPGTRTSNQPQHF. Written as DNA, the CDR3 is TGTGCCAGCAGCCCTGGGACAAGAACTAGCAATCAGCCCCAGCATTTT.

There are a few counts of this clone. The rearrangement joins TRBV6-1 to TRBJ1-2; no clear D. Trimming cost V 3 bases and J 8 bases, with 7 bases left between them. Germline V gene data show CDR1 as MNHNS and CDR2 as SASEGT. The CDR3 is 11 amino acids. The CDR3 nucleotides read TGTGCCAGCAGTGACTTATGGGGCTACACCTTC. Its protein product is CASSDLWGYTF.

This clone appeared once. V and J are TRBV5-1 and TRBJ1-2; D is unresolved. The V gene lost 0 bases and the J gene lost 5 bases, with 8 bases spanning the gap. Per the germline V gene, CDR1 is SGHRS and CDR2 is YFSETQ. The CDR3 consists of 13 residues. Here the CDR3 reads CASSLVPDYGYTF. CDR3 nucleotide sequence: TGCGCCAGCAGCTTGGTTCCCGATTATGGCTACACCTTC. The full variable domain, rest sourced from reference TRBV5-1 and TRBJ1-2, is KAGVTQTPRYLIKTRGQQVTLSCSPISGHRSVSWYQQTPGQGLQFLFEYFSETQRNKGNFPGRFSGRQFSNSRSEMNVSTLELGDSALYLCASSLVPDYGYTFGSGTRLTVV.

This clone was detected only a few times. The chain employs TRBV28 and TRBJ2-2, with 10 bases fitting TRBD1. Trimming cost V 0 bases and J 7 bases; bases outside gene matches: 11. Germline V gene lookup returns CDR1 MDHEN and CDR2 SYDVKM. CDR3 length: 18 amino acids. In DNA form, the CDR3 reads TGTGCCAGCAGTTTATGGGGTGTGACAGGGGGCGAGCACGGGGAGCTGTTTTTT. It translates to CASSLWGVTGGEHGELFF.

As DNA, the CDR3 is TGCGCCAGCAGCCCTCGACAGGTAACCTACGAGCAGTACTTC. The encoded protein is CASSPRQVTYEQYF. The rearrangement uses TRBV5-1 and TRBJ2-7; maybe TRBD1 (6 bases). The CDR3 is 14 amino acids. Trimming removed 4 bases at V and 2 bases at J, with 13 bases between. Germline V CDR1 and CDR2: SGHRS, YFSETQ.

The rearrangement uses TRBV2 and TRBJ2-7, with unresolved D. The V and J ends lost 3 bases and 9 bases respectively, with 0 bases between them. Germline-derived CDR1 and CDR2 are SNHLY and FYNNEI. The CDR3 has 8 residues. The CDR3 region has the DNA TGTGCCAGCAGTGAGCAGTACTTC. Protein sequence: CASSEQYF.

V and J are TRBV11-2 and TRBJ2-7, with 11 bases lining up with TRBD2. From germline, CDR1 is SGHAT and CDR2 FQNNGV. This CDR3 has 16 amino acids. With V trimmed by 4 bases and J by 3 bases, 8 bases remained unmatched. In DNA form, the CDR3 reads TGTGCCAGCAGCTCCCGACTAGCGGGAAGGTTCTACGAGCAGTACTTC. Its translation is CASSSRLAGRFYEQYF.

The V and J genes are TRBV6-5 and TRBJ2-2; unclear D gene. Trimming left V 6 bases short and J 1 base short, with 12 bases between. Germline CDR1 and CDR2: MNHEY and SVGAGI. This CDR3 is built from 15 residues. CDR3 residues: CASSNGRMNTGELFF. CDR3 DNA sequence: TGTGCCAGCAGCAATGGCCGGATGAACACCGGGGAGCTGTTTTTT.

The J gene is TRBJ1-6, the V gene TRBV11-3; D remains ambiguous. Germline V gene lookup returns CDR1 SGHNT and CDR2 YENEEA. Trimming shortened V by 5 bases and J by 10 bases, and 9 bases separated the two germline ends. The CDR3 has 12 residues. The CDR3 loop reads CASSTNRSPLHF. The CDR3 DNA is TGTGCCAGCAGCACCAACCGATCACCCCTCCACTTT.

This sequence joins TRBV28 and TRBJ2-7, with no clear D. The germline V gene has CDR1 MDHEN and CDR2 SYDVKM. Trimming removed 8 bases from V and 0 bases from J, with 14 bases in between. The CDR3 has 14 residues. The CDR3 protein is CASRVTGYSYEQYF. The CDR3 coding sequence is TGTGCCAGCCGTGTCACGGGCTACTCCTACGAGCAGTACTTC.

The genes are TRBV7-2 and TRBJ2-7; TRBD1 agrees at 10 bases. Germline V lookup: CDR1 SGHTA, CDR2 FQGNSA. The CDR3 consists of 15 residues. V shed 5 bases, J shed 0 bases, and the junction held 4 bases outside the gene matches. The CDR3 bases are TGTGCCAGCAGCCCACGGACAGGGGGCTCCTACGAGCAGTACTTC. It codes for CASSPRTGGSYEQYF.

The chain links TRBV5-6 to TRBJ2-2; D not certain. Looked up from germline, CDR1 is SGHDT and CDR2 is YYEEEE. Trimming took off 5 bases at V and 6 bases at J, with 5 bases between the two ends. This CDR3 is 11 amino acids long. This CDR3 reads CASSRSGELFF. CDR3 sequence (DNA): TGTGCCAGCAGTCGTTCCGGGGAGCTGTTTTTT.

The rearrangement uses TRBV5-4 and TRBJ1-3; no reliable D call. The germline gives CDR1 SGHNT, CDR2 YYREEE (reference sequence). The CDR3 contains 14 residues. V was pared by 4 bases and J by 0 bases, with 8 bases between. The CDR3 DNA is TGTGCCAGCAGCAAGTTGAGCTCTGGAAACACCATATATTTT. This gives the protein CASSKLSSGNTIYF.

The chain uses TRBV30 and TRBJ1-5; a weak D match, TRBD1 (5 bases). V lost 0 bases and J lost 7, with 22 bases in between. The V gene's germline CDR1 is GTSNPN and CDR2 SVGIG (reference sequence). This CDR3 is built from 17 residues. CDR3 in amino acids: CAWSVQIPGRLRQPQHF. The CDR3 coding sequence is TGTGCCTGGAGTGTACAGATCCCGGGACGGTTGAGACAGCCCCAGCATTTT.

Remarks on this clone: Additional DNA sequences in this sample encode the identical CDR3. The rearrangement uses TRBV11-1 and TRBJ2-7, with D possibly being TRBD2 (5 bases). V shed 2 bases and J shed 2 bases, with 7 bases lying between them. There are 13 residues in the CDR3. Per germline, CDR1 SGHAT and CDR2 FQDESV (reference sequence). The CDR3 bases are TGTGCCAGCAGCTTAACGGGAACCTACGAGCAGTACTTC. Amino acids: CASSLTGTYEQYF.

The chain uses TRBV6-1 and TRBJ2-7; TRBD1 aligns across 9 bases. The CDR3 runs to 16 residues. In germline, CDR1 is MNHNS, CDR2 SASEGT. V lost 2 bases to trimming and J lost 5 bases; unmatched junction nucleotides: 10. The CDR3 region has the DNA TGTGCCAGCAGTGAAATGTTGGGGACAGGGTTCCACGAGCAGTACTTC. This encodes CASSEMLGTGFHEQYF.

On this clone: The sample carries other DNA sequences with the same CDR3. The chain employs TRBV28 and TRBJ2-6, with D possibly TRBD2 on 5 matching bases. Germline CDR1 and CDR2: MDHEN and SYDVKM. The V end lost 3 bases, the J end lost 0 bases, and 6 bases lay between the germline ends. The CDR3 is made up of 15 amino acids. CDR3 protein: CASSFRGSGANVLTF. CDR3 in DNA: TGTGCCAGCAGTTTTCGGGGCTCTGGGGCCAACGTCCTGACTTTC.